This record concerns one TCR beta chain sequence. Its antigen is unknown. The data were obtained in a study of identical twins. Study observations and caveats: There is a chance that invariant MAIT and iNKT cells partially muddied zero-insertion analyses. Out-of-frame TCR alpha sharing in monozygotic twins exceeded recombination model predictions. Conclusions came from cross-sectional statistical analysis, not from following the same donors.

Template switching created a universal primer site, and the cDNA included unique molecular identifiers. TCRdb used MiXCR to reprocess the 5' RACE reads, holding one entry per CDR3 protein. The sample shows roughly 1,500,000 distinct CDR3 sequences, roughly 35% of them seen only once. From germline, CDR1 is SSHAT and CDR2 FNYEAQ (reference sequence). The CDR3 runs 13 residues. V lost 10 bases to trimming and J lost 2 bases, with 12 bases between them. V gene TRBV7-7 combines with J gene TRBJ2-1; the D call may be TRBD1 or TRBD2 (6 bases each). Sequencing used cord blood. The sequence derives from a newborn girl in good health. CDR3 loop: CATGGRAYNEQFF. The CDR3 bases are TGTGCCACCGGGGGCAGGGCCTACAATGAGCAGTTCTTC.